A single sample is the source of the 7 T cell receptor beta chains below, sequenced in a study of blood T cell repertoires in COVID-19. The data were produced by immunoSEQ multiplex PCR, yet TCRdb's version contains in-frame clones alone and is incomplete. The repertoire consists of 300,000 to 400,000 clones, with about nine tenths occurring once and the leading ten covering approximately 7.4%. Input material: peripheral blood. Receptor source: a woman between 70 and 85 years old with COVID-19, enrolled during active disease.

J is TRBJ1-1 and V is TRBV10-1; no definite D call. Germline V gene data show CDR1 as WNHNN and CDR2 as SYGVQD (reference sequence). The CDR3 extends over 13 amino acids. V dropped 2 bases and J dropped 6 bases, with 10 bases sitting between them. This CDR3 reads CASSEGLDAEAFF. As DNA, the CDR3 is TGCGCCAGCAGTGAGGGGCTCGACGCTGAAGCTTTCTTT.

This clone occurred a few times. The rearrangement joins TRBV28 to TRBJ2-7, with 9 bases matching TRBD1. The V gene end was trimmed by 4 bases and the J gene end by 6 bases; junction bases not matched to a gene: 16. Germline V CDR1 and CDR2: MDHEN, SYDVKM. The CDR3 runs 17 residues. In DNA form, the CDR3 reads TGTGCCAGCAGTTCCCCGTCCCCGGGACAGGGATTGGGCGAGCAGTACTTC. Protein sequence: CASSSPSPGQGLGEQYF.

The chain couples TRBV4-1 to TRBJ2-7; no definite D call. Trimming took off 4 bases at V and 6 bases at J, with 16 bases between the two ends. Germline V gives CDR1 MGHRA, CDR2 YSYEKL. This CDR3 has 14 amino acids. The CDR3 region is CASSPLEARGEQYF. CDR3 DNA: TGCGCCAGCAGCCCCCTAGAGGCTCGTGGCGAGCAGTACTTC.

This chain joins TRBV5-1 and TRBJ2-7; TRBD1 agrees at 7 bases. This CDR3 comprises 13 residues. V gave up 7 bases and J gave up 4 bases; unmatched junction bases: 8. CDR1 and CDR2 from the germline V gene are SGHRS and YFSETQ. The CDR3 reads CASAIGTEYEQYF. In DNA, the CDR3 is TGCGCCAGCGCCATCGGGACAGAGTACGAGCAGTACTTC.

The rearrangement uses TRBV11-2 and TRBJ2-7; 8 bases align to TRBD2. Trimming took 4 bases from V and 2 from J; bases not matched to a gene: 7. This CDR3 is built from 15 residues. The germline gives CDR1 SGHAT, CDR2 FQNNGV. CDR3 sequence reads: CASSSERGSTYEQYF. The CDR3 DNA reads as TGTGCCAGCAGCTCCGAGCGGGGGTCGACCTACGAGCAGTACTTC.

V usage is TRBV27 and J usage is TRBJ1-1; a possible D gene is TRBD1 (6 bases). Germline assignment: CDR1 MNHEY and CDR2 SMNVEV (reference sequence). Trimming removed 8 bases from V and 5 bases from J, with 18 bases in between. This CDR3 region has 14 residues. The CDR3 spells CASGSLGAWTEAFF. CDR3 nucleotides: TGTGCCAGCGGATCTCTGGGGGCATGGACTGAAGCTTTCTTT.

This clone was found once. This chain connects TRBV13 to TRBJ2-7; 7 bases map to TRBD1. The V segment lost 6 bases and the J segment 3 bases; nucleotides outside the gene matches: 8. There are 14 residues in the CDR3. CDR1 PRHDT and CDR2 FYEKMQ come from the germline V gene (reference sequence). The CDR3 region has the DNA TGTGCCAGCAGTCAGTCCCGGGACAGCTACGAGCAGTACTTC. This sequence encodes CASSQSRDSYEQYF.